Below are 19 T cell receptor beta chains sequenced from a single sample in a study of T cells in Graves' hyperthyroidism and ophthalmopathy. TCR beta CDR3 region amplification was performed from RNA transcripts. The HTBI primer set drove a first-round RT-PCR of the TCR CDR3. TCRdb reanalysed the multiplex PCR reads using MiXCR and keeps one entry per CDR3 protein. Of 610,000 or so distinct CDR3 sequences listed, 46% are singletons. The material sequenced was peripheral blood or thyroid tissue (not recorded which). All receptors derive from a woman younger than 30 with Graves' hyperthyroidism.

This clonotype has a handful of counts. The chain combines TRBV6-5 with TRBJ2-7; tentative D call: TRBD2 (5 bases). CDR3 length equals 16 residues. Germline V gives CDR1 MNHEY, CDR2 SVGAGI. V shed 0 bases and J shed 2 bases, with 14 bases lying between them. The CDR3 reads CASSYSGLSVPYEQYF. CDR3 in DNA: TGTGCCAGCAGTTACTCAGGACTTTCAGTTCCCTACGAGCAGTACTTC.

The chain carries TRBV29-1 and TRBJ1-1; no clear D. There are 15 residues in the CDR3. V was cut by 0 bases and J by 2 bases, with 13 bases left in between. Germline V gene lookup returns CDR1 SQVTM and CDR2 ANQGSEA. In DNA form, the CDR3 reads TGCAGCGTTGAAGACGGAACGGGAGCAAACACTGAAGCTTTCTTT. It encodes CSVEDGTGANTEAFF. Combining the CDR3 with reference TRBV29-1 and TRBJ1-1 gives the whole variable domain SAVISQKPSRDICQRGTSLTIQCQVDSQVTMMFWYRQQPGQSLTLIATANQGSEATYESGFVIDKFPISRPNLTFSTLTVSNMSPEDSSIYLCSVEDGTGANTEAFFGQGTRLTVV.

This clonotype was counted at least ten times. The chain joins TRBV25-1 to TRBJ2-7, with 7 bases fitting TRBD2. This CDR3 comprises 16 residues. J gave up 2 bases and V 6 bases, and 13 bases lay outside the gene matches. The germline CDR1 and CDR2 sequences are MGHDK and SYGVNS. The CDR3: CASSPQGRAGTYEQYF. The CDR3 DNA reads as TGTGCCAGCAGCCCCCAAGGAAGAGCGGGAACCTACGAGCAGTACTTC.

This clonotype was seen ten or more times. The J gene is TRBJ2-7, the V gene TRBV7-9; the D is unclear. The germline V gene encodes CDR1 SEHNR and CDR2 FQNEAQ (reference sequence). Trimming left V 5 bases short and J 0 bases short, with 14 bases between. The CDR3 contains 15 residues. CDR3 sequence: CASSRAWLSSYEQYF. CDR3 nucleotides: TGTGCCAGCAGCCGAGCCTGGTTGTCCTCCTACGAGCAGTACTTC. The entire variable domain, with the rest obtained from reference TRBV7-9 and TRBJ2-7, is as follows: DTGVSQNPRHKITKRGQNVTFRCDPISEHNRLYWYRQTLGQGPEFLTYFQNEAQLEKSRLLSDRFSAERPKGSFSTLEIQRTEQGDSAMYLCASSRAWLSSYEQYFGPGTRLTVT.

Remarks on this clonotype: The junction departs from the called germline gene at one end, perhaps through a read error. The chain couples TRBV7-6 to TRBJ2-6, with 8 bases aligning to TRBD1. Germline V gene data show CDR1 as SGHVS and CDR2 as FNYEAQ. This CDR3 is built from 13 residues. The CDR3 spells CASSTGQGNTEAF. The CDR3, as DNA: TGTGCCAGCAGCACCGGACAGGGTAACACCGAAGCTTTC.

This clonotype came up many times. The chain combines TRBV10-3 with TRBJ1-1; D is perhaps TRBD1 (6 bases). Trimming removed 6 bases from V and 8 bases from J, with 22 bases in between. CDR1 is ENHRY, CDR2 SYGVKD, per germline. This CDR3 spans 15 amino acids. Here the CDR3 reads CAISGRGNTDVEAFF. CDR3 bases: TGTGCCATCAGCGGGAGGGGGAACACGGACGTCGAAGCTTTCTTT.

Relative to its sample, this clonotype is medium-sized. This chain joins TRBV15 and TRBJ1-5, with 7 bases lining up with TRBD1. Germline CDR1 LNHNV, CDR2 YYDKDF (reference sequence). With 0 bases clipped from V and 0 bases from J, the junction kept 2 bases outside the gene matches. The CDR3 contains 16 residues. This chain's CDR3 is CATSRDQGDSNQPQHF. The CDR3 DNA follows: TGTGCCACCAGCAGAGATCAGGGGGATAGCAATCAGCCCCAGCATTTT.

This chain connects TRBV6-1 to TRBJ2-2; 16 bases match TRBD2. V was clipped by 3 bases and J by 1 base; unmatched bases: 5. Germline loops: CDR1 MNHNS, CDR2 SASEGT. This CDR3 has 19 amino acids. The CDR3 DNA reads as TGTGCCAGCAGTGAGGGACTAGCGGGAGGGGCCAGGAACACCGGGGAGCTGTTTTTT. It specifies CASSEGLAGGARNTGELFF.

This clonotype was seen ten or more times. The V gene is TRBV7-2, the J gene TRBJ1-1; possible D gene TRBD1, 5 bases. Germline loops: CDR1 SGHTA, CDR2 FQGNSA. Trimming cost V 2 bases and J 4 bases, with 8 bases left between them. The CDR3 loop spans 13 amino acids. The CDR3 sequence is CASSLKGFTEAFF. As DNA, the CDR3 is TGTGCCAGCAGCTTAAAGGGGTTCACTGAAGCTTTCTTT.

The sample holds many counts of this clonotype. The chain links TRBV4-1 to TRBJ1-6; D unresolved. The CDR3 contains 16 residues. Germline V gene data show CDR1 as MGHRA and CDR2 as YSYEKL. Trimming took 0 bases from V and 4 from J, leaving 10 bases between them. The DNA of the CDR3 is TGCGCCAGCAGCCAAGAGGTCGCCTTGTATAATTCACCCCTCCACTTT. Amino acid sequence: CASSQEVALYNSPLHF.

This clonotype was seen a handful of times. The chain employs TRBV2 and TRBJ1-6; D gene uncertain. The CDR3 length is 16 residues. CDR1 is SNHLY, CDR2 FYNNEI, per germline. Trimming shortened V by 6 bases and J by 5 bases, and 17 bases separated the two germline ends. CDR3 nucleotides: TGTGCCAGCAGCGTAGGGTTGGGCCCGAATAATTCACCCCTCCACTTT. It specifies CASSVGLGPNNSPLHF.

The rearrangement links TRBV20-1 to TRBJ2-6, with D perhaps matching TRBD1 (5 bases). Trimming shortened V by 6 bases and J by 3 bases, and 12 bases separated the two germline ends. Germline V CDR1 and CDR2: DFQATT, SNEGSKA (reference sequence). The CDR3 sequence is 14 residues long. CDR3 amino acids: CSATPGHGANVLTF. The CDR3, as DNA: TGCAGTGCCACCCCAGGGCATGGGGCCAACGTCCTGACTTTC.

The chain is built from TRBV7-9 and TRBJ1-5; D unclear. The CDR3 is 14 amino acids. Germline values: CDR1 SEHNR, CDR2 FQNEAQ (reference sequence). The V end lost 6 bases, the J end lost 11 bases, and 20 bases lay between the germline ends. CDR3 DNA sequence: TGTGCCAGCAGTCAGACCGAAGTTAGCGGGGCCCAGCATTTT. Protein: CASSQTEVSGAQHF.

In its sample, this clonotype was seen many times. The CDR3, as DNA: TGTGCCAGCAGTCAACAGGATACCGGGGAGCTGTTTTTT. Protein product: CASSQQDTGELFF. The chain carries TRBV12-3 or TRBV12-4 and TRBJ2-2; a possible D gene is TRBD1 (5 bases). The CDR3 contains 13 residues. The V and J ends lost 5 bases and 5 bases respectively, with 9 bases between them.

The sample holds many counts of this clonotype. The chain recombines TRBV20-1 with TRBJ1-1; D remains ambiguous. V was shortened by 6 bases and J by 0 bases, with 8 bases between the two germline ends. From germline, CDR1 is DFQATT and CDR2 SNEGSKA (reference sequence). The CDR3 consists of 12 residues. The CDR3 region is CSAPTVNTEAFF. The DNA of the CDR3 is TGCAGTGCCCCTACAGTGAACACTGAAGCTTTCTTT.

At least ten counts were recorded for this clonotype. V gene TRBV28 combines with J gene TRBJ1-2; no firm D call. Germline V gives CDR1 MDHEN, CDR2 SYDVKM. Trimming pared 2 bases from V and 0 bases from J, leaving 7 bases between. This CDR3 spans 14 amino acids. The CDR3 sequence is CASSLVIANYGYTF. The CDR3 nucleotides are TGTGCCAGCAGTTTAGTTATTGCTAACTATGGCTACACCTTC.

Many counts were recorded for this clonotype. The rearrangement joins TRBV12-3 or TRBV12-4 to TRBJ2-5; D assignment may be TRBD1 or TRBD2 (5 bases each). Deletions cut 5 bases from V and 14 bases from J, with 21 bases between. The CDR3 extends over 13 amino acids. The CDR3 DNA reads TGTGCCAGCAGTACCCGGGACCCTCAGTTCGCTTACTTC. It is translated as CASSTRDPQFAYF.

This clonotype was observed at least ten times. CDR3 in DNA: TGTGCCAGCAGTTATGGACAGGGTGGGGTGTACGAGCAGTACTTC. Protein product: CASSYGQGGVYEQYF. The chain uses TRBV9 and TRBJ2-7, with TRBD1 matching 8 bases. This CDR3 has 15 residues. Germline CDR1 reads SGDLS; CDR2 reads YYNGEE. Germline trimming cut 5 bases from V and 4 bases from J; bases unmatched to any gene: 11. Full variable domain (remainder filled in from reference TRBV9 and TRBJ2-7): DSGVTQTPKHLITATGQRVTLRCSPRSGDLSVYWYQQSLDQGLQFLIQYYNGEERAKGNILERFSAQQFPDLHSELNLSSLELGDSALYFCASSYGQGGVYEQYFGPGTRLTVT.

Many counts were recorded for this clonotype. This chain uses TRBV5-1 with TRBJ2-7; possibly TRBD1 or TRBD2 for D (5 bases each). With 0 bases removed from V and 2 bases from J, the gap between germline ends came to 9 bases. The CDR3 totals 14 residues. The V gene's germline CDR1 is SGHRS and CDR2 YFSETQ. The CDR3 bases are TGCGCCAGCAGCTTGGGGGACCCACCCTACGAGCAGTACTTC. The encoded protein is CASSLGDPPYEQYF.